This T cell receptor (beta chain) derives from a study of spatial heterogeneity in lung cancer. TCRdb redid the calling of the 5' RACE reads with MiXCR, one entry per CDR3 protein. The sample includes tens of thousands of distinct CDR3 sequences, about 7.4% of them seen just once. The germline V gene has CDR1 MDHEN and CDR2 SYDVKM. Trimming pared 5 bases from V and 1 base from J, leaving 11 bases between. There are 14 residues in the CDR3. Time point noted: blood at routine non-recurrence follow-up after resection. Whole RNA, isolated from tumor, nontumor lung or frozen PBMC, was sequenced without prior sorting.

The chain links TRBV28 to TRBJ1-1; D call uncertain. This receptor was identified in a female donor with early-stage non-small cell lung cancer. The specimen was PBMCs, collected at follow-up. DNA for the CDR3: TGTGCCAGCAGTCTCCGCAGCGAGAACACTGAAGCTTTCTTT. It yields the protein CASSLRSENTEAFF.